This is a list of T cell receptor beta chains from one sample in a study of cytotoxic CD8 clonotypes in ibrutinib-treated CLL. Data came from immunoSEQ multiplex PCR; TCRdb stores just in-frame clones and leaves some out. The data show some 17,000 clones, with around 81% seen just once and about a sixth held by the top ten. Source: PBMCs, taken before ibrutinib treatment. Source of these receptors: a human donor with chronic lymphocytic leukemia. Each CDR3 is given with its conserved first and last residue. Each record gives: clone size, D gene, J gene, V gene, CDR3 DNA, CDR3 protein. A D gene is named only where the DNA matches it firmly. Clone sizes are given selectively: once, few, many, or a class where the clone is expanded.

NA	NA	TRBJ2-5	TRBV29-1	TGCAGCACAGATAAAGCGGGCCAAGAGACCCAGTACTTC	CSTDKAGQETQYF
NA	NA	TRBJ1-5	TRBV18	TGTGCCAGCTCACCTGAAGGGAATGGGCAGCCCCAGCATTTT	CASSPEGNGQPQHF
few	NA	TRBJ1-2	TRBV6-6	TGTGCCAGCAGTTACATGGGCCATGGCTACACCTTC	CASSYMGHGYTF
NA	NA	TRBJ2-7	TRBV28	TGTGCCAGCAGCCCCATGGACATCTACGAGCAGTACTTC	CASSPMDIYEQYF
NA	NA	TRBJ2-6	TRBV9	TGTGCCAGCAGCAAATCATTACAGGGTCGGGCTGGGGCCAACGTCCTGACTTTC	CASSKSLQGRAGANVLTF
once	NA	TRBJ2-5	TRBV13	TGTGCCAGCAGCTTAGGCCGGAATCAAGAGACCCAGTACTTC	CASSLGRNQETQYF
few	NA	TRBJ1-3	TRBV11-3	TGTGCCAGCAGCCTTAGCGTAAACACCATATATTTT	CASSLSVNTIYF
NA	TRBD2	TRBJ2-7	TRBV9	TGTGCCAGCAGCGAGACTAGCGGATACTACGAGCAGTACTTC	CASSETSGYYEQYF
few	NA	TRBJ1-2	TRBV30	TGTGCCTGGAGTGACAGGTACTATGGCTACACCTTC	CAWSDRYYGYTF
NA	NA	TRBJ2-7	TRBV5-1	TGCGCCAGCAGCTCTTTGACAGCCTCCTACGAGCAGTACTTC	CASSSLTASYEQYF
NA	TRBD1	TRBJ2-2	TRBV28	TGTGCCAGCAGTGGGACAGGAAACACCGGGGAGCTGTTTTTT	CASSGTGNTGELFF
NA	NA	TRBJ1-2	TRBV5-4	TGTGCCAGCAGCTTGGAGGCCAGGTCGTCTTACGGCTACACCTTC	CASSLEARSSYGYTF
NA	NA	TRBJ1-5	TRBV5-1	TGCGCCAGCAGCTCAACGGGCCGCCTGAATCAGCCCCAGCATTTT	CASSSTGRLNQPQHF
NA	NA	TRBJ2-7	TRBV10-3	TGTGCCATCCGCGGCGGGAATAGGGACGAGCAGTACTTC	CAIRGGNRDEQYF
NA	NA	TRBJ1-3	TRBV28	TGTGCCAGCGGACAAGCTTTTAACACCATATATTTT	CASGQAFNTIYF
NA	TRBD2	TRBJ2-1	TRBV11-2	TGTGCCAGCAGCACCCCTGGACTAGCGGGCTACAATGAGCAGTTCTTC	CASSTPGLAGYNEQFF
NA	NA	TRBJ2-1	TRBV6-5	TGTGCCAGCAGCACCGGGACATTCAATGAGCAGTTCTTC	CASSTGTFNEQFF
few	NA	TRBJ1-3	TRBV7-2	TGTGCCAGCAGCTTAAGGCAGACTGGAAACACCATATATTTT	CASSLRQTGNTIYF
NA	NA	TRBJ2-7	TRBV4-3	TGCGCCAGCAGCCAGGTGACTGGTAGCTCCTACGAGCAGTACTTC	CASSQVTGSSYEQYF
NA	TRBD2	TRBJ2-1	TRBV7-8	TGTGCCAGCAGCTTCCCCGCGACTAGCGGGAATTTCGATGAGCAGTTCTTC	CASSFPATSGNFDEQFF
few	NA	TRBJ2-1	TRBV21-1	TGTGCCAGCAGCAATAGAGGGGGACTAGCGGGAGGGGGCCCGTGTATTATGTGCTACAATGAGCAGTTCTTC	CASSNRGGLAGGGPCIMCYNEQFF
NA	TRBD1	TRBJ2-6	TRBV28	TGTGCCAGCAGTCCAGCCGGGACAGGGCTGGCCAACGTCCTGACTTTC	CASSPAGTGLANVLTF
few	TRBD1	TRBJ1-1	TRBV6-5	TGTGCCAGCAGTTCAGGGGGCCACACTGAAGCTTTCTTT	CASSSGGHTEAFF
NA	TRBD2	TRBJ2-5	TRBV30	TGTGCCTGGAGGATAGGACTAGCGGGAGAGACCCAGTACTTC	CAWRIGLAGETQYF
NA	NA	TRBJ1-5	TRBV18	TGTGCCAGCTCACCGGACAGACCCGATAGCAATCAGCCCCAGCATTTT	CASSPDRPDSNQPQHF
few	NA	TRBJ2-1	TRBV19	TGTGCCAGTAGTATTCGTTGGGCTAAACCGGACAATGAGCAGTTCTTC	CASSIRWAKPDNEQFF
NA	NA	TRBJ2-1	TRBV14	TGTGCCAGCAGCTCCACAGGGACCGTCTCCTACAATGAGCAGTTCTTC	CASSSTGTVSYNEQFF
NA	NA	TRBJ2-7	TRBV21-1	TGTGCCAGCAGCCCGCGCCGAAACAGGGGACCATTCTACGAGCAGTACTTC	CASSPRRNRGPFYEQYF
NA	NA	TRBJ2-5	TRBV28	TGTGCCAGCAGGCCCATTGGGAGCGAGGAGACCCAGTACTTC	CASRPIGSEETQYF
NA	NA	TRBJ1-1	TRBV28	TGTGCCAGCGGGGGCCCCATGAACACTGAAGCTTTCTTT	CASGGPMNTEAFF
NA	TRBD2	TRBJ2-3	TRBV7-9	TGTGCCAGCAGCCCTACTCGTAGGGGACTAGCTCTGTATTTT	CASSPTRRGLALYF
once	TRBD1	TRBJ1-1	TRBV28	TGTGCCAGTCCCCCGGCCGTGGGGACAGGGCGGAACACTGAAGCTTTCTTT	CASPPAVGTGRNTEAFF
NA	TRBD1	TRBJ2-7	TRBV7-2	TGTGCCAGCAAGAGAGGACAGGGTTTGGACGAGCAGTACTTC	CASKRGQGLDEQYF